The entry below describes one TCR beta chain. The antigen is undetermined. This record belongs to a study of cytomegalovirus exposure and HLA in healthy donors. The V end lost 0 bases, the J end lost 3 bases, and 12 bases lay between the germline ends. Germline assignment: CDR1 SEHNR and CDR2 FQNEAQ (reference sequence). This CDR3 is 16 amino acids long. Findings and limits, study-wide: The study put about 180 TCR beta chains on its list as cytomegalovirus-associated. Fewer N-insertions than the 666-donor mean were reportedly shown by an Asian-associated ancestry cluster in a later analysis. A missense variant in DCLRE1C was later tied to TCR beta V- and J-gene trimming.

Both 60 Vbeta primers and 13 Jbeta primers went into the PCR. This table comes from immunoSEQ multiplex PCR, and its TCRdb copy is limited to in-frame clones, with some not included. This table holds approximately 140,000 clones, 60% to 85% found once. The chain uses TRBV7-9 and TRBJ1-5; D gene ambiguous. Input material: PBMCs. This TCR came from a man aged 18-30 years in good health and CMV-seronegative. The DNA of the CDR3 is TGTGCCAGCAGCTTAGCGCGGGAGGGAGACAATCAGCCCCAGCATTTT. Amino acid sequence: CASSLAREGDNQPQHF.